Below, 18 T cell receptor beta chains from the same sample are listed, as sequenced in a study of response to subunit inactivated influenza vaccine. TCRdb independently ran MiXCR on the RT-PCR reads; one entry per CDR3 protein. Among more than 150,000 distinct CDR3 sequences, about a tenth were seen once, and the ten largest hold around 9.9%. The sequencing used non-naive T cells sorted from PBMCs, collected on the day of vaccination. The receptors originated from a middle-aged man who received an inactivated influenza vaccine.

This clonotype was recorded at least ten times. The chain uses TRBV6-1 and TRBJ2-3; 11 bases align to TRBD2. The CDR3 totals 16 residues. V dropped 8 bases and J dropped 4; count of bases not matched to a gene: 11. CDR1 MNHNS and CDR2 SASEGT come from the germline V gene. The CDR3 bases are TGTGCCAGCCTTCCCCTACTAGCGGGAGTTTCAGATACGCAGTATTTT. Residues: CASLPLLAGVSDTQYF.

In regard to this clonotype: This clone may be a read error of a much larger clone one base away. This rearrangement joins TRBV10-1 to TRBJ1-1; no firm D call. Germline V gives CDR1 WNHNN, CDR2 SYGVQD (reference sequence). Trimming shortened V by 2 bases and J by 11 bases, and 12 bases separated the two germline ends. The CDR3 has 12 residues. CDR3 sequence: CASSEPSGLAFF. DNA of the CDR3: TGCGCCAGCAGTGAGCCCAGCGGGTTGGCTTTCTTT.

This clonotype occurred a few times. The chain links TRBV6-5 to TRBJ2-5; weak D call: TRBD2 (5 bases). The V end lost 4 bases, the J end lost 4 bases, and 10 bases lay between the germline ends. CDR3 length: 13 amino acids. The germline CDR1 and CDR2 sequences are MNHEY and SVGAGI. The CDR3 DNA sequence: TGTGCCAGCAGTTCGCGAGGGAGAGAGACCCAGTACTTC. As protein: CASSSRGRETQYF.

This clonotype showed up just a few times. The chain joins TRBV28 to TRBJ2-7, with unresolved D. Looked up from germline, CDR1 is MDHEN and CDR2 is SYDVKM. V gave up 7 bases and J gave up 7 bases, with 11 bases separating them. This CDR3 region has 11 residues. The CDR3 reads CASTRAKEQYF. The CDR3 coding sequence is TGTGCCAGCACTAGAGCGAAAGAGCAGTACTTC.

This clonotype showed up just a few times. The chain recombines TRBV13 with TRBJ2-7; no definite D call. Germline CDR1 is PRHDT and CDR2 is FYEKMQ (reference sequence). V was trimmed by 0 bases and J by 6 bases, leaving 9 bases between them. The CDR3 is 13 residues long. The CDR3 DNA reads TGTGCCAGCAGCTTAGGCGCTGGGATCGAGCAGTACTTC. Protein sequence: CASSLGAGIEQYF.

This clonotype was recorded many times. V gene TRBV10-3 combines with J gene TRBJ1-1; D perhaps matches TRBD1 (6 bases). The CDR3 runs to 14 residues. The V gene's germline CDR1 is ENHRY and CDR2 SYGVKD. V gave up 6 bases and J gave up 1 base, with 12 bases separating them. The DNA for the CDR3 is TGTGCCATCAGACCAGGGGATGGGAACACTGAAGCTTTCTTT. Its translation is CAIRPGDGNTEAFF.

This clonotype was counted only a few times. The gene calls are TRBV10-3 and TRBJ1-2, with 8 bases aligning to TRBD1. V gave up 10 bases and J gave up 4 bases; unmatched junction bases: 8. CDR3 size: 13 residues. Per germline, CDR1 ENHRY and CDR2 SYGVKD. For the CDR3, the DNA is TGTGCCACCCTTCCCGGGACAGGCTATGGCTACACCTTC. As protein: CATLPGTGYGYTF.

The V and J genes are TRBV30 and TRBJ1-1; D remains ambiguous. V lost 2 bases and J 5 bases, leaving 12 bases between the germline ends. The CDR3 runs 13 residues. CDR1 is GTSNPN and CDR2 is SVGIG in the germline V gene (reference sequence). CDR3 in DNA: TGTGCCTGGAGTAAAACCTGGGAAACTGAAGCTTTCTTT. Amino acid sequence: CAWSKTWETEAFF.

This clonotype was observed a handful of times. The genes are TRBV6-5 and TRBJ2-1, with D perhaps given as TRBD1 or TRBD2 (5 bases each). The CDR3 sequence is 17 residues long. Trimming pared 0 bases from V and 9 bases from J, leaving 21 bases between. The V gene's germline CDR1 is MNHEY and CDR2 SVGAGI. The CDR3 coding sequence is TGTGCCAGCAGTTACTCACCCATTAGGGGACCAGGCAGTGAGCAGTTCTTC. Translated: CASSYSPIRGPGSEQFF.

This clonotype was counted only a few times. V gene TRBV20-1 combines with J gene TRBJ1-3; a weak D match, TRBD1 (5 bases). Germline CDR1 and CDR2: DFQATT and SNEGSKA (reference sequence). The CDR3 has 16 residues. Trimming pared 3 bases from V and 5 bases from J, leaving 20 bases between. CDR3 in amino acids: CSASPLQGFDRNTIYF. The CDR3 DNA reads as TGCAGTGCTAGCCCACTCCAGGGTTTTGATCGAAACACCATATATTTT.

V is TRBV13 and J is TRBJ2-5; 7 bases map to TRBD1. Germline CDR1 reads PRHDT; CDR2 reads FYEKMQ (reference sequence). Trimming cost V 0 bases and J 7 bases; bases outside gene matches: 8. CDR3 length: 15 amino acids. Written as DNA, the CDR3 is TGTGCCAGCAGCTTAGGCGACAGGGCGCCACGGACCCAGTACTTC. Its protein is CASSLGDRAPRTQYF.

This clonotype has a handful of counts. The chain links TRBV2 to TRBJ1-5; possibly TRBD1 for D (5 bases). Germline V gives CDR1 SNHLY, CDR2 FYNNEI. The CDR3 spans 13 residues. Deletions cut 7 bases from V and 4 bases from J, with 11 bases between. The CDR3 here is CASNIQENQPQHF. The CDR3 nucleotides are TGTGCCAGCAATATACAGGAGAATCAGCCCCAGCATTTT.

This clonotype appeared a few times. V is TRBV27 and J is TRBJ2-1; the D gene is possibly TRBD2 (6 bases). The germline V and J ends were trimmed by 1 base and 0 bases, with 13 bases remaining between them. Germline loops: CDR1 MNHEY, CDR2 SMNVEV (reference sequence). The CDR3 loop spans 17 amino acids. The CDR3 spells CASSLYARGSSYNEQFF. DNA for the CDR3: TGTGCCAGCAGTTTATATGCGCGGGGAAGCTCCTACAATGAGCAGTTCTTC.

This clonotype was counted a few times. The chain joins TRBV7-2 to TRBJ2-1; D is undetermined. Trimming removed 4 bases from V and 0 bases from J, with 4 bases in between. The CDR3 runs 13 residues. Germline V gene data show CDR1 as SGHTA and CDR2 as FQGNSA. The DNA for the CDR3 is TGTGCCAGCAGCTATAGCTCCTACAATGAGCAGTTCTTC. Translated, it gives CASSYSSYNEQFF.

This chain joins TRBV7-3 and TRBJ1-6, with D unresolved. Germline-derived CDR1 and CDR2 are SGHTA and FQGTGA. The length of the CDR3 is 14 residues. Trimming left V 1 base short and J 6 bases short, with 7 bases between. The CDR3 reads CASSLMSANSPLHF. The CDR3 DNA reads as TGTGCCAGCAGCTTAATGTCAGCTAATTCACCCCTCCACTTT.

Only a few counts were recorded for this clonotype. This chain uses TRBV29-1 with TRBJ2-7; D remains ambiguous. The germline gives CDR1 SQVTM, CDR2 ANQGSEA. The V end was cut by 8 bases, the J end by 2 bases, with 16 bases between. The CDR3 sequence is 13 residues long. CDR3 DNA sequence: TGCAGCCCTCCCGGTGGGGAACCCTACGAGCAGTACTTC. Translating gives CSPPGGEPYEQYF.

This chain uses TRBV28 with TRBJ2-3, with D perhaps given as TRBD1 or TRBD2 (6 bases each). The germline V and J ends were trimmed by 6 bases and 4 bases, with 17 bases remaining between them. This CDR3 is built from 15 residues. Per the germline V gene, CDR1 is MDHEN and CDR2 is SYDVKM. The CDR3 region is CASSPLGGPADTQYF. CDR3 sequence (DNA): TGTGCCAGCAGCCCGCTGGGGGGCCCCGCAGATACGCAGTATTTT.

The chain couples TRBV27 to TRBJ2-7; D is undetermined. This CDR3 has 15 residues. Between the trimmed V and J ends, which lost 6 bases and 0 bases, there was a span of 15 bases. Per the germline V gene, CDR1 is MNHEY and CDR2 is SMNVEV (reference sequence). The CDR3 loop reads CASSVSAASSYEQYF. CDR3 bases: TGTGCCAGCAGCGTAAGTGCCGCGTCCTCCTACGAGCAGTACTTC.